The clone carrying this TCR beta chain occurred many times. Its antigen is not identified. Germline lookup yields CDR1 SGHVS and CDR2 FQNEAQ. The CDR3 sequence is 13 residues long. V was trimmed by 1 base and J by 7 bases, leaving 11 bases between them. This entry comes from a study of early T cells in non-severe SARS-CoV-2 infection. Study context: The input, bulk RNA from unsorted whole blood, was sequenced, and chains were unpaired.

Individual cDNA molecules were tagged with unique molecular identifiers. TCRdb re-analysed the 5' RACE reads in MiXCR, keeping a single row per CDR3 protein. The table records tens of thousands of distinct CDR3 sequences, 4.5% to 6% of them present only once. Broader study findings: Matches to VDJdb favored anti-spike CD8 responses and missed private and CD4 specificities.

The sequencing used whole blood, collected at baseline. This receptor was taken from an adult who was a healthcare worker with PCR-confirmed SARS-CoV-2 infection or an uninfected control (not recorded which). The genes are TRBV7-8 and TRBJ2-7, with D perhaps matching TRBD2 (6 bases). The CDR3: CASSLVLSGEQYF. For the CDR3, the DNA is TGTGCCAGCAGCTTAGTTCTTAGCGGAGAGCAGTACTTC.